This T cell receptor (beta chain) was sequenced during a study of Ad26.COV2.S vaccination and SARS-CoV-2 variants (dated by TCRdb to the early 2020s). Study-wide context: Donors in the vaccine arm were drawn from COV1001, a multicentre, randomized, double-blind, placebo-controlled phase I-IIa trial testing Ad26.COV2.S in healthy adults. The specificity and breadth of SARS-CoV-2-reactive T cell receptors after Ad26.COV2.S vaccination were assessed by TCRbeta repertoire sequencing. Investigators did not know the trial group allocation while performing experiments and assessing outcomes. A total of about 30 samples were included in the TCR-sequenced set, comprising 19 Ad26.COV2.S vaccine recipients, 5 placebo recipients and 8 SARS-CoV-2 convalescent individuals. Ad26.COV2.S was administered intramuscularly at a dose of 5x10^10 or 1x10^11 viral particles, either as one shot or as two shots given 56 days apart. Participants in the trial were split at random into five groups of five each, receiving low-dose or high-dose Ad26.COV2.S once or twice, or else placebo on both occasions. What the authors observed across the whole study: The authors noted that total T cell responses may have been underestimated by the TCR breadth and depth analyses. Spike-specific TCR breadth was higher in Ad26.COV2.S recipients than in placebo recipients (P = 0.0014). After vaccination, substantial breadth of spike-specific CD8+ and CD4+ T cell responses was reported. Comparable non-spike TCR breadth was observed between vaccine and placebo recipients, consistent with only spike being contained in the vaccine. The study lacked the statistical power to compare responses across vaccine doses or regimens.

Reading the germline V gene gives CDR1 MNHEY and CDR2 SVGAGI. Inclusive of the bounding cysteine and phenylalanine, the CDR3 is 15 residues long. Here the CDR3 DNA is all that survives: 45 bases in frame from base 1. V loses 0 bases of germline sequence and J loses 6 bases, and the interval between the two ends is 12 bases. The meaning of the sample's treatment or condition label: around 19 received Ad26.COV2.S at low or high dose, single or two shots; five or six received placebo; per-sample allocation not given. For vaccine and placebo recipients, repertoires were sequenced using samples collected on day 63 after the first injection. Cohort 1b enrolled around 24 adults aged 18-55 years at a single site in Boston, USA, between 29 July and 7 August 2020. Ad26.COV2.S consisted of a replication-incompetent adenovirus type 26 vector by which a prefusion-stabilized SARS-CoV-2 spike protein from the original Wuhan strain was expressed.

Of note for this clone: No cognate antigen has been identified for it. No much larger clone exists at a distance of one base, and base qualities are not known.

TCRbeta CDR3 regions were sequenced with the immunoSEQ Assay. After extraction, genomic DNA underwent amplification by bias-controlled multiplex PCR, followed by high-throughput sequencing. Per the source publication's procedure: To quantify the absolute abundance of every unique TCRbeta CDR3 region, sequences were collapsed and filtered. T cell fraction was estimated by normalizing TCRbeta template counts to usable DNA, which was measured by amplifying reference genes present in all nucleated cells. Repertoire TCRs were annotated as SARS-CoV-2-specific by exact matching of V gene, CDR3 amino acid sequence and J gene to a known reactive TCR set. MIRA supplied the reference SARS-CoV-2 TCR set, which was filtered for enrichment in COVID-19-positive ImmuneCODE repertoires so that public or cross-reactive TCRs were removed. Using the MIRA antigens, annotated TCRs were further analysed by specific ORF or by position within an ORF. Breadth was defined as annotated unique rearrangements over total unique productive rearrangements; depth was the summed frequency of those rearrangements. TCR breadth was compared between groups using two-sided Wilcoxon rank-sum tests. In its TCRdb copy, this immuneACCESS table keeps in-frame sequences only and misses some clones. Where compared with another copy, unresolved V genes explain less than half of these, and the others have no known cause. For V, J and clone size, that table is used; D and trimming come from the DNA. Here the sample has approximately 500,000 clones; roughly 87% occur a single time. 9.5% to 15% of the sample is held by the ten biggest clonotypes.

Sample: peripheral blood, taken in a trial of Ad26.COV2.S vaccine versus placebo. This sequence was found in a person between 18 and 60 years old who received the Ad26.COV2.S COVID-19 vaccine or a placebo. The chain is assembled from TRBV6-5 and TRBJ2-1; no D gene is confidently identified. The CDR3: CASSYSGSAVNEQFF. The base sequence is TGTGCCAGCAGTTACTCTGGATCGGCTGTCAATGAGCAGTTCTTC.